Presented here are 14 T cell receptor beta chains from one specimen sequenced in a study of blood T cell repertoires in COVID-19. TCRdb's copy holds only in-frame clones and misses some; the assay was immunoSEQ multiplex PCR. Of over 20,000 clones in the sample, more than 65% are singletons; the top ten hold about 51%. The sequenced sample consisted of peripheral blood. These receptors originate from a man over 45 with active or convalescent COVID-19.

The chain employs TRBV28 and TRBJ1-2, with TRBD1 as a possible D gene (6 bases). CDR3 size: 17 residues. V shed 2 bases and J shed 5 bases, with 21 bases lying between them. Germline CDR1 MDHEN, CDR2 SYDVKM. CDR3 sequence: CASSLNLNPTGEYGYTF. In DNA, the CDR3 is TGTGCCAGCAGTTTAAACCTCAACCCGACAGGAGAATATGGCTACACCTTC.

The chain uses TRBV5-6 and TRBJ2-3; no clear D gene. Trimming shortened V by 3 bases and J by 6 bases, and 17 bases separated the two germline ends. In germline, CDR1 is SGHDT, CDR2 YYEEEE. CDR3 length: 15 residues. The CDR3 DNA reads TGTGCCAGCAGCTCGACTGGATACCGGTGGGATACGCAGTATTTT. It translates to CASSSTGYRWDTQYF.

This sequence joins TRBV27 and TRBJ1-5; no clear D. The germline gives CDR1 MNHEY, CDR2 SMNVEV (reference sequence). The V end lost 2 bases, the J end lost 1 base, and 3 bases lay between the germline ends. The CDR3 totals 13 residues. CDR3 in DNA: TGTGCCAGCAGTTTACAAAGCAATCAGCCCCAGCATTTT. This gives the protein CASSLQSNQPQHF.

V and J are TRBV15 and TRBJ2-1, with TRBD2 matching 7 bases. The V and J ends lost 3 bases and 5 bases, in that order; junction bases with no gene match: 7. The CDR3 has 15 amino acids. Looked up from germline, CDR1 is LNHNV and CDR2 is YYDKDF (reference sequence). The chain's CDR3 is CATSRGPGGDNEQFF. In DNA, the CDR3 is TGTGCCACCAGCAGGGGCCCTGGGGGGGACAATGAGCAGTTCTTC.

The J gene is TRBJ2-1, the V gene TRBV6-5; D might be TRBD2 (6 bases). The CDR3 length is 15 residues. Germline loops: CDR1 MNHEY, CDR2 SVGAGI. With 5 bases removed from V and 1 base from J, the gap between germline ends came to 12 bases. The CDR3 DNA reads TGTGCCAGCAGTCCAGGGCGGGGATCCTACAATGAGCAGTTCTTC. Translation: CASSPGRGSYNEQFF.

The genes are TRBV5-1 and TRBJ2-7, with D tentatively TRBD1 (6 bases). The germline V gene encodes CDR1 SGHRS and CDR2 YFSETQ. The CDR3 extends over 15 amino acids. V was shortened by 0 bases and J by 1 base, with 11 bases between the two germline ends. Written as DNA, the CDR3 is TGCGCCAGCAGCTTGGAATTACAGGGTTCCTACGAGCAGTACTTC. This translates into CASSLELQGSYEQYF.

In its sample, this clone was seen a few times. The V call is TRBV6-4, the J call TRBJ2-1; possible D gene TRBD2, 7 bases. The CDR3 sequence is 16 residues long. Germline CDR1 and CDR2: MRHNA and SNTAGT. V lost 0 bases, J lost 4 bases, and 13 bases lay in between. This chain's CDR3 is CASSDSPAGAYNEQFF. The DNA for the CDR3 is TGTGCCAGCAGTGACTCCCCGGCGGGGGCTTACAATGAGCAGTTCTTC.

CDR3 loop: CASSNDRGPGGDTQYF. As DNA, the CDR3 is TGTGCCAGCAGCAATGACAGGGGGCCAGGGGGAGATACGCAGTATTTT. This chain connects TRBV28 to TRBJ2-3; 10 bases agree with TRBD1. The CDR3 has 16 residues. The germline gives CDR1 MDHEN, CDR2 SYDVKM. Trimming cost V 6 bases and J 5 bases; bases outside gene matches: 11.

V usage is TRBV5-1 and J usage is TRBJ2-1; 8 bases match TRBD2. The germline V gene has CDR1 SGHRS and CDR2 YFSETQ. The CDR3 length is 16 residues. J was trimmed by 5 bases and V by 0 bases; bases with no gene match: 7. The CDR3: CASSLGDSGTDNEQFF. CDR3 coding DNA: TGCGCCAGCAGCTTGGGGGATAGCGGGACGGACAATGAGCAGTTCTTC.

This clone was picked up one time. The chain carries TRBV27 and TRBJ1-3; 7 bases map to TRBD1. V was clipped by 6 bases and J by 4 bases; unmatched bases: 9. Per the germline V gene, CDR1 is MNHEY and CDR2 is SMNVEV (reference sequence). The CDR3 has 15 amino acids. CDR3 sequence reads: CASSRQTGSGNTIYF. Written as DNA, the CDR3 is TGTGCCAGCAGCCGCCAGACAGGGTCCGGAAACACCATATATTTT.

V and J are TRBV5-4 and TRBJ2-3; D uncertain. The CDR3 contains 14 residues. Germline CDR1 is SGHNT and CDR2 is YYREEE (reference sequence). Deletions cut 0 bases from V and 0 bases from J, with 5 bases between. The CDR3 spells CASSLVGSTDTQYF. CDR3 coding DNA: TGTGCCAGCAGCTTGGTTGGCAGCACAGATACGCAGTATTTT.

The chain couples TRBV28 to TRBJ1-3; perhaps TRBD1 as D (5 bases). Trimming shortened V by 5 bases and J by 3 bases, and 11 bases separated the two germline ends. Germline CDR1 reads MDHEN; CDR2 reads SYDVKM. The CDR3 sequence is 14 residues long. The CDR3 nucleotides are TGTGCCAGCAGTAAGACAGCTATTGGAAACACCATATATTTT. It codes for CASSKTAIGNTIYF.

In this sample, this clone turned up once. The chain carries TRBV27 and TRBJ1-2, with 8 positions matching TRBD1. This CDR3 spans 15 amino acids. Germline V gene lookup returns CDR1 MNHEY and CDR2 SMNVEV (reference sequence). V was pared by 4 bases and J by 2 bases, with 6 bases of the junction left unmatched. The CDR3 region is CASSSRDRWNYGYTF. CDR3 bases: TGTGCCAGCAGTTCCCGGGACAGGTGGAACTATGGCTACACCTTC.

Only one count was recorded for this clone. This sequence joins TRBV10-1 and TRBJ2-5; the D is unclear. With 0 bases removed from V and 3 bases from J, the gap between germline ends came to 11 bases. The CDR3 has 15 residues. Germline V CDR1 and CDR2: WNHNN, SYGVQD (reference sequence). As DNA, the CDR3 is TGCGCCAGCAGTGAGTCAGGAGTCCGTAAAGAGACCCAGTACTTC. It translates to CASSESGVRKETQYF.